These T cell receptor beta chains were read from a single sample in a study of T cells in Graves' hyperthyroidism and ophthalmopathy. TCRdb re-called the multiplex PCR reads with MiXCR, one entry per CDR3 protein. This sample yields more than 500,000 distinct CDR3 sequences, of which about 15% are seen a single time; around 4.1% belongs to the top ten. The sample consisted of blood. The source is a woman aged 40 to 50 with Graves' ophthalmopathy. CDR3s include the opening cysteine and the closing phenylalanine or tryptophan. D genes are given only for firm matches. Not every row has a clone size; where given, it reads once, few, many or a size class.

v_call	clone_size	d_call	j_call	cdr3_nt	cdr3_aa
TRBV7-8	few	TRBD2	TRBJ2-4	TGTGCCAGCAGCGCTGGACTAGCGGGGTTTGGGGGGAACATTCAGTACTTC	CASSAGLAGFGGNIQYF
TRBV28	many	.	TRBJ1-2	TGTGCCAGCAGTTTACCGCGGACAGACCTCTATGGCTACACCTTC	CASSLPRTDLYGYTF
TRBV4-1	.	TRBD2	TRBJ2-1	TGCGCCAGCAGCCAAGAACTAGCGGGAGTAAGGGAGCAGTTCTTC	CASSQELAGVREQFF
TRBV7-9	.	.	TRBJ2-7	TGTGCCAGCAGCTTAGAATCTAACTACGAGCAGTACTTC	CASSLESNYEQYF
TRBV6-2/TRBV6-3	.	.	TRBJ2-7	TGTGCCAGCAGTTCCACGAGCGAGCAGTACTTC	CASSSTSEQYF
TRBV20-1	many	TRBD2	TRBJ2-1	TGCAGTGCTAGATGGGTAGCGGGACGTACTGGGAATGAGCAGTTCTTC	CSARWVAGRTGNEQFF
TRBV6-2/TRBV6-3	many	TRBD2	TRBJ2-2	TGTGCCAGCAGTTACCGGACTAGGAACACCGGGGAGCTGTTTTTT	CASSYRTRNTGELFF
TRBV10-1	.	.	TRBJ2-2	TGCGCCAGCAGTGGGTCGGCTCCGAACACCGGGGAGCTGTTTTTT	CASSGSAPNTGELFF
TRBV27	.	TRBD1	TRBJ2-7	TGTGCCAGCAGTTTCCACCGGACAGGGCGGCCCTACGAGCAGTACTTC	CASSFHRTGRPYEQYF
TRBV15	many	TRBD1	TRBJ2-6	TGTGCCACCAGCAGAATGACAGGGGACGGGGCCAACGTCCTGACTTTC	CATSRMTGDGANVLTF
TRBV28	many	.	TRBJ1-2	TGTGCCAGCAGTCCGCTGACAGCCACTAACTATGGCTACACCTTC	CASSPLTATNYGYTF
TRBV15	many	.	TRBJ1-2	TGTGCCACCAGCAGAGGGACAATCTATGGCTACACCTTC	CATSRGTIYGYTF
TRBV19	.	.	TRBJ2-4	TGTGCCAGTAGTCAAGTCGTAACAGCTAAGAAAAACATTCAGTACTTC	CASSQVVTAKKNIQYF
TRBV5-1	few	TRBD2	TRBJ2-2	TGCGCCAGCAGCTTGGTCCTAGCGGGCGGGGAGCTGTTTTTT	CASSLVLAGGELFF
TRBV7-9	many	TRBD1	TRBJ1-5	TGTGCCAGCAGCTTAGACAGGGGAGGCGATCAGCCCCAGCATTTT	CASSLDRGGDQPQHF
TRBV10-3	few	TRBD1	TRBJ1-1	TGTGCCATCAGTGCCCCAAGGGGGCTTGGCACTGAAGCTTTCTTT	CAISAPRGLGTEAFF
TRBV7-2	few	.	TRBJ2-2	TGTGCCAGCAGCTTAAGGGCTAGCCTATTGAACACCGGGGAGCTGTTTTTT	CASSLRASLLNTGELFF
TRBV6-1	.	.	TRBJ2-7	TGTGCCAGCAGTGTAGAGGGAATCAGCTACGAGCAGTACTTC	CASSVEGISYEQYF
TRBV7-6	many	.	TRBJ2-7	TGTGCCAGCAGCTTAAGAATCCCGACAGGGAGGGACGAGCAGTACTTC	CASSLRIPTGRDEQYF
TRBV18	few	.	TRBJ1-5	TGTGCCAGCTCACCACCGAGGGCGGAGAATCAGCCCCAGCATTTT	CASSPPRAENQPQHF
TRBV6-2/TRBV6-3	few	.	TRBJ2-7	TGTGCCAGCAGAGCGGTAGGGGCCTACGAGCAGTACTTC	CASRAVGAYEQYF
TRBV30	many	.	TRBJ1-1	TGTGCCTGGAGGAGCCCTGGGACACCGAACACTGAAGCTTTCTTT	CAWRSPGTPNTEAFF
TRBV2	many	TRBD2	TRBJ2-7	TGTGCCAGCAGCGAGACGGGGAGCGGGAGCTACGAGCAGTACTTC	CASSETGSGSYEQYF
TRBV20-1	.	.	TRBJ1-1	TGCAGTGCTAGAGGGGGCTGGCAAGGGACTGAAGCTTTCTTT	CSARGGWQGTEAFF